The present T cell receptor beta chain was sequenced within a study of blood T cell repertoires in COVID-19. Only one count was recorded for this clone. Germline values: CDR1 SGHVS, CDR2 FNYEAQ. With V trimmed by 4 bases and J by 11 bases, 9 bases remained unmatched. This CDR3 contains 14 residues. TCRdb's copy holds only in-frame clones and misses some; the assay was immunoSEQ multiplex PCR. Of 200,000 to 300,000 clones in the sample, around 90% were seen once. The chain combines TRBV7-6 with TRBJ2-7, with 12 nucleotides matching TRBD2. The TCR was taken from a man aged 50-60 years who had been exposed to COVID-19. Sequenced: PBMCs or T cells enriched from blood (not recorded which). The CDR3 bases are TGTGCCAGCAGCTCGACTAGCGGGGGAGGGAGGAAGTACTTC. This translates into CASSSTSGGGRKYF. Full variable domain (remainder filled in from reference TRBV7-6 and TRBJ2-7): GAGVSQSPRYKVTKRGQDVALRCDPISGHVSLYWYRQALGQGPEFLTYFNYEAQQDKSGLPNDRFSAERPEGSISTLTIQRTEQRDSAMYRCASSSTSGGGRKYFGPGTRLTVT.